This T cell receptor beta chain is drawn from a study of graft-versus-host responses after intestinal transplantation. Turning to the study itself: Transplantation in recipients was multivisceral, liver-intestinal, or isolated intestinal.

The assay was immunoSEQ multiplex PCR, and TCRdb's table has in-frame clones only and misses some. The sample has roughly 120,000 clones; 75% to 95% are singletons. With regard to this clone: The target antigen is unknown.

V lost 11 bases to trimming and J lost 6 bases; unmatched junction nucleotides: 12. The CDR3 totals 14 residues. Looked up from germline, CDR1 is MNHNS and CDR2 is SASEGT. The receptor comes from a human donor who received an intestinal transplant. This chain links TRBV6-1 with TRBJ2-1, with 8 bases lining up with TRBD2. The specimen was unstimulated CD4+ T cells sorted from spleen or lymph node cells, collected before intestinal transplant. The CDR3 bases are TGTGCCGGCCACCCCGGGACTAGTCGCAATGAGCAGTTCTTC. This codes for CAGHPGTSRNEQFF.